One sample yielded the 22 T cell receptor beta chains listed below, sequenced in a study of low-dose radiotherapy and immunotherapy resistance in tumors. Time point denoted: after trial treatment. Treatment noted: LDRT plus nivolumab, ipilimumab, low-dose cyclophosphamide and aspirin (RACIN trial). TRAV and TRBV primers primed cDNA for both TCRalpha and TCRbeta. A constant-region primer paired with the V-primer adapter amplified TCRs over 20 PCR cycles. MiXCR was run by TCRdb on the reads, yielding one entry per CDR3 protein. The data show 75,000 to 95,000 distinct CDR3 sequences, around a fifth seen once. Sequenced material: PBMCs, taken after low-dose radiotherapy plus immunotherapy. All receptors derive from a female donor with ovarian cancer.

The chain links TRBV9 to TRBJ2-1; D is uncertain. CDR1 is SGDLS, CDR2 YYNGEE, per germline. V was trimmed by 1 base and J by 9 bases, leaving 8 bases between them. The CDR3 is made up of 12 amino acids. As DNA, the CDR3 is TGTGCCAGCAGCGTAATGGTTGGTGAGCAGTTCTTC. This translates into CASSVMVGEQFF.

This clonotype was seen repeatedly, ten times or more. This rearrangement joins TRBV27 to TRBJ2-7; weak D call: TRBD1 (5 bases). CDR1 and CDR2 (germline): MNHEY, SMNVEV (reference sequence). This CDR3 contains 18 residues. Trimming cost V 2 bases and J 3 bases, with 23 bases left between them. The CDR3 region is CASSLGTARGRWSYEQYF. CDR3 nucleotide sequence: TGTGCCAGCAGTTTAGGAACGGCAAGGGGCCGGTGGAGCTACGAGCAGTACTTC.

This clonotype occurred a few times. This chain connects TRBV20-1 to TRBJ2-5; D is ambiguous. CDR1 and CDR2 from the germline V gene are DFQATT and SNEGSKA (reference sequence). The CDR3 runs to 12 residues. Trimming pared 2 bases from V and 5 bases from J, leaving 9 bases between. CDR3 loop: CSARFVQETQYF. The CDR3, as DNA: TGCAGTGCTAGATTTGTTCAGGAGACCCAGTACTTC.

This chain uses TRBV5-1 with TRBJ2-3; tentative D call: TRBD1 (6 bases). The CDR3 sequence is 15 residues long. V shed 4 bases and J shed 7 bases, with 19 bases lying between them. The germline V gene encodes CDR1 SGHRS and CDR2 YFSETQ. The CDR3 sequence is CASSRDRDTSNTQYF. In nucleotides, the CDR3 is TGCGCCAGCAGCCGTGACCGGGACACCTCGAATACGCAGTATTTT.

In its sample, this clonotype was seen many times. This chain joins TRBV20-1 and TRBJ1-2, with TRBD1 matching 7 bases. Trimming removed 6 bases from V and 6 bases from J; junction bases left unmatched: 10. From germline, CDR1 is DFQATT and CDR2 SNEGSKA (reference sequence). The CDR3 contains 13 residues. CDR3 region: CSAMTGQVNGYTF. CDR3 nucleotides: TGCAGTGCCATGACCGGACAGGTCAATGGCTACACCTTC.

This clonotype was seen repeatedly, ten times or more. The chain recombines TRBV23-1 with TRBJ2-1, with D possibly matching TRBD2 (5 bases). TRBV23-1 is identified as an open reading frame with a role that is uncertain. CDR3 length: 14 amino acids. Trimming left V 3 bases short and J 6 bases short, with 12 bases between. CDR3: CASSHGEQSNEQFF. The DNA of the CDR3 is TGCGCCAGCAGTCACGGGGAGCAATCCAATGAGCAGTTCTTC.

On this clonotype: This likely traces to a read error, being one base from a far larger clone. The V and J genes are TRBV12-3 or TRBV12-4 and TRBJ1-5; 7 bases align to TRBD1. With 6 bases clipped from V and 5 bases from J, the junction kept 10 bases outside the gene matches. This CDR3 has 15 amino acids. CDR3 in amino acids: CASRSRGGRDQPQHF. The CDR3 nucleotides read TGTGCCAGCAGATCCAGGGGGGGGCGCGATCAGCCCCAGCATTTT.

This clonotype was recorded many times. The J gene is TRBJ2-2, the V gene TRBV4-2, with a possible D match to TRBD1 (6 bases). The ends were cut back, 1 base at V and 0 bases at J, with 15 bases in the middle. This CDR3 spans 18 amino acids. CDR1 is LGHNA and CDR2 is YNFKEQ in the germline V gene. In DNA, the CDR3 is TGTGCCAGCAGCCAAGGGACAGCAGGGGCCGCGAACACCGGGGAGCTGTTTTTT. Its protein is CASSQGTAGAANTGELFF.

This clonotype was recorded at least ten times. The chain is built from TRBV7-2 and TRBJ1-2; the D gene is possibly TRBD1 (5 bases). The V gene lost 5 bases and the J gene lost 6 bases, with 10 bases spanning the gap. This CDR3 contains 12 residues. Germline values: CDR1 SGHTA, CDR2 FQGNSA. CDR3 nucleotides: TGTGCCAGCAGCACCGGGACTCATGGCTACACCTTC. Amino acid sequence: CASSTGTHGYTF.

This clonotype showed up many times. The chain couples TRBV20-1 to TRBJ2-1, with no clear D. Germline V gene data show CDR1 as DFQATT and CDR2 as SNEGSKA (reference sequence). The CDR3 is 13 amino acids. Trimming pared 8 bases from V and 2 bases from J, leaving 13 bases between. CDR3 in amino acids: CSQAGVAYNEQFF. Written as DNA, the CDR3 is TGCAGTCAAGCCGGAGTTGCCTACAATGAGCAGTTCTTC.

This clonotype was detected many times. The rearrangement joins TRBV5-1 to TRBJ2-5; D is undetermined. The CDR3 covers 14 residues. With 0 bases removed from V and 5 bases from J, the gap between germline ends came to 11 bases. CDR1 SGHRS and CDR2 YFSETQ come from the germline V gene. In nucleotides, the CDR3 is TGCGCCAGCAGCTTGGAGGGCAGAAAGGAGACCCAGTACTTC. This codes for CASSLEGRKETQYF.

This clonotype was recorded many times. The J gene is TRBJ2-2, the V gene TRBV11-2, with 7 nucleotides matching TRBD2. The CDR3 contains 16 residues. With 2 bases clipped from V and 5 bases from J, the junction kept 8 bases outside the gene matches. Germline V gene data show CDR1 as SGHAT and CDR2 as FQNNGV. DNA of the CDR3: TGTGCCAGCAGCTTATCGGGGGGACTTGAGACCGGGGAGCTGTTTTTT. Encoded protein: CASSLSGGLETGELFF.

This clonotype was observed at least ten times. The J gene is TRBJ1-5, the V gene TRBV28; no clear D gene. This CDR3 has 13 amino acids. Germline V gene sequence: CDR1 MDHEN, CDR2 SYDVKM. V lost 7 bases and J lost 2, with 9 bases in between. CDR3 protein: CASTSQGNQPQHF. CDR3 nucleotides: TGTGCCAGCACCTCCCAGGGCAATCAGCCCCAGCATTTT. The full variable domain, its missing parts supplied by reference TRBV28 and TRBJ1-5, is DVKVTQSSRYLVKRTGEKVFLECVQDMDHENMFWYRQDPGLGLRLIYFSYDVKMKEKGDIPEGYSVSREKKERFSLILESASTNQTSMYLCASTSQGNQPQHFGDGTRLSIL.

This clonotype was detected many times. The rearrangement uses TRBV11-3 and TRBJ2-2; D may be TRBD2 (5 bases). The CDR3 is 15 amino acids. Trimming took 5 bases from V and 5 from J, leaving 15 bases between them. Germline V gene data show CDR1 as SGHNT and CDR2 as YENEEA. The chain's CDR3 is CASSTPPGYTGELFF. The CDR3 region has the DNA TGTGCCAGCAGCACCCCCCCGGGATATACCGGGGAGCTGTTTTTT.

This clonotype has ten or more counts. The CDR3 is CASGKGGRVYEQYF. As DNA, the CDR3 is TGTGCCAGCGGAAAGGGCGGGAGAGTCTACGAGCAGTACTTC. The J gene is TRBJ2-7, the V gene TRBV7-2; TRBD2 matches 7 bases. CDR1 SGHTA and CDR2 FQGNSA come from the germline V gene. V trimming: 8 bases; J trimming: 3 bases; junction bases outside the gene matches: 10. The CDR3 is 14 residues long.

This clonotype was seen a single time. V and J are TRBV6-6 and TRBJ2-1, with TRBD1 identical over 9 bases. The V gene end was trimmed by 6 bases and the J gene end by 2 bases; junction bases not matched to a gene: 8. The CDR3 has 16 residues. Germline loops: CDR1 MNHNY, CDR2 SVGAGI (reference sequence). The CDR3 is CASSQGQGSPYNEQFF. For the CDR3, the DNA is TGTGCCAGCAGCCAAGGACAGGGGAGCCCCTACAATGAGCAGTTCTTC.

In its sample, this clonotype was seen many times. CDR3 nucleotide sequence: TGCGCCAGCAGCTTGGAGGTAGATACGCAGTATTTT. It translates to CASSLEVDTQYF. The chain joins TRBV5-1 to TRBJ2-3; D ambiguous. CDR1 is SGHRS and CDR2 is YFSETQ in the germline V gene. Trimming took off 0 bases at V and 5 bases at J, with 4 bases between the two ends. The CDR3 contains 12 residues.

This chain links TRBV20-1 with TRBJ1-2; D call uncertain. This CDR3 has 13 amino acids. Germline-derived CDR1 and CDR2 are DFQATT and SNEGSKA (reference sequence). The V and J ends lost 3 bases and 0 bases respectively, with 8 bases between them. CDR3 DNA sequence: TGCAGTGCTAGGAGGGATTCTAACTATGGCTACACCTTC. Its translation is CSARRDSNYGYTF.

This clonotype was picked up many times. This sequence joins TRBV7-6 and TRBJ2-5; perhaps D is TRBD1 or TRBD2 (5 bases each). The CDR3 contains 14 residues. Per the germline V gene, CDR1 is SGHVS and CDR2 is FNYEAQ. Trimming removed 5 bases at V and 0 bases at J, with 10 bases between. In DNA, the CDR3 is TGTGCCAGCAGCCCGGGACGGAACCAAGAGACCCAGTACTTC. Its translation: CASSPGRNQETQYF.

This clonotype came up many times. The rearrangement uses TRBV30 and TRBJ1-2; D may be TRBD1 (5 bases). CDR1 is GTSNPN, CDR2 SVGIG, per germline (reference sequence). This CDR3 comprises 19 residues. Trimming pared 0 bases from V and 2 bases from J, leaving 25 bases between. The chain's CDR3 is CAWSVLKGARGTRNYGYTF. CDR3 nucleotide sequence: TGTGCCTGGAGTGTACTCAAAGGGGCCAGAGGAACTAGGAACTATGGCTACACCTTC.

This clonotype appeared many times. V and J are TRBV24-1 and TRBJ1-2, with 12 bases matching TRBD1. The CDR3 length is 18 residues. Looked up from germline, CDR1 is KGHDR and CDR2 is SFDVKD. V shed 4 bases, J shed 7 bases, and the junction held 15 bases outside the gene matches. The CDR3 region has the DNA TGTGCCACCAGTGACGCTGGGACAGGGGGCGAATACTTCTCTGGCTACACCTTC. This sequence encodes CATSDAGTGGEYFSGYTF.

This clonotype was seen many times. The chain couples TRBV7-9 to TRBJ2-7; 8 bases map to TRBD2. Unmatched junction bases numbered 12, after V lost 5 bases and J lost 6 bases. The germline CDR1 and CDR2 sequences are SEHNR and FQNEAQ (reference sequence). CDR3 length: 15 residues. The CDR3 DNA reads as TGTGCCAGCAGCCCGGACTATGGGCGGGGGGTCGAGCAGTACTTC. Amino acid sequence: CASSPDYGRGVEQYF.